Below are 3 T cell receptor beta chains sequenced from a single sample in a study of control samples from healthy donors and cancer patients. The data were produced by immunoSEQ multiplex PCR, yet TCRdb's version contains in-frame clones alone and is incomplete. The sample consists of approximately 110,000 clones, roughly 85% of them appearing once. The sequencing sample was made of blood. The receptors here all came from a woman between 45 and 65 years old in good health.

This chain uses TRBV30 with TRBJ1-5; possibly TRBD1 for D (6 bases). The CDR3 spans 13 residues. Germline values: CDR1 GTSNPN, CDR2 SVGIG (reference sequence). V lost 0 bases to trimming and J lost 5 bases, with 8 bases between them. CDR3 amino acids: CAWSVRGDQPQHF. The CDR3 bases are TGTGCCTGGAGTGTAAGGGGGGATCAGCCCCAGCATTTT.

The chain is built from TRBV5-1 and TRBJ2-1; 8 nucleotides align to TRBD1. Germline CDR1 is SGHRS and CDR2 is YFSETQ. V shed 0 bases, J shed 8 bases, and the junction held 7 bases outside the gene matches. The CDR3 extends over 15 amino acids. This CDR3 reads CASSLEQGAYYEQFF. CDR3 nucleotide sequence: TGCGCCAGCAGCTTGGAGCAGGGGGCGTATTATGAGCAGTTCTTC.

The V gene is TRBV29-1, the J gene TRBJ2-3; 10 nucleotides match TRBD1. The ends lost 7 bases at V and 3 bases at J; junction bases unmatched: 7. The CDR3 has 14 amino acids. The germline gives CDR1 SQVTM, CDR2 ANQGSEA. CDR3 DNA sequence: TGCAGCGGGGGACAGGGGCGCAGGACAGATACGCAGTATTTT. This translates into CSGGQGRRTDTQYF.